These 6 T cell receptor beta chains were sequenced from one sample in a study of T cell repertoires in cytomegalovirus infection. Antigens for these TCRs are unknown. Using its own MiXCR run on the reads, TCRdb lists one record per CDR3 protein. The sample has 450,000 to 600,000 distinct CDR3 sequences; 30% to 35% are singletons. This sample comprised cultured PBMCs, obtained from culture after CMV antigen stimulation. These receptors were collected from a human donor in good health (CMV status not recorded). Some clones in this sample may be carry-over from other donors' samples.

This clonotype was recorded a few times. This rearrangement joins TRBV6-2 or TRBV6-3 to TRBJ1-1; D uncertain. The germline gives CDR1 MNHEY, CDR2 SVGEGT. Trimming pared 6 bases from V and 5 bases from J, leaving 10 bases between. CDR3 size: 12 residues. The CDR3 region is CASRSFTTEAFF. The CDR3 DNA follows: TGTGCCAGCAGGAGCTTTACGACTGAAGCTTTCTTT.

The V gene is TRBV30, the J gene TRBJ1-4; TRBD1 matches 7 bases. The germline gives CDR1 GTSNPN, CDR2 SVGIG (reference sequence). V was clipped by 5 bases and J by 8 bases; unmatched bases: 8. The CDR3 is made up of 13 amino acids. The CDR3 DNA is TGTGCCTGGGTCGGGGACAGCGGCGAAAAACTGTTTTTT. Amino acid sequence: CAWVGDSGEKLFF. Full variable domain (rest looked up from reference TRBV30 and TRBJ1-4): SQTIHQWPATLVQPVGSPLSLECTVEGTSNPNLYWYRQAAGRGLQLLFYSVGIGQISSEVPQNLSASRPQDRQFILSSKKLLLSDSGFYLCAWVGDSGEKLFFGSGTQLSVL.

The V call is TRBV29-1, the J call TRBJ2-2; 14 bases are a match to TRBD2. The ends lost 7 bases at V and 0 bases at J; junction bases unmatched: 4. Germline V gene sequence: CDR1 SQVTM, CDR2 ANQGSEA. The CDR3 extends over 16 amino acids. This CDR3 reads CSAGLAGGANTGELFF. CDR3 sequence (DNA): TGCAGCGCTGGACTAGCGGGAGGAGCGAACACCGGGGAGCTGTTTTTT.

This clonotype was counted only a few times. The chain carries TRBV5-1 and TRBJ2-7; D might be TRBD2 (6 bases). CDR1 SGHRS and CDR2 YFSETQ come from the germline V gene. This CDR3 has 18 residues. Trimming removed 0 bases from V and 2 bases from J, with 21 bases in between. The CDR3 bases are TGCGCCAGCAGCTTGGCAGGGACCGGGACTCATTTACCCTACGAGCAGTACTTC. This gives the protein CASSLAGTGTHLPYEQYF.

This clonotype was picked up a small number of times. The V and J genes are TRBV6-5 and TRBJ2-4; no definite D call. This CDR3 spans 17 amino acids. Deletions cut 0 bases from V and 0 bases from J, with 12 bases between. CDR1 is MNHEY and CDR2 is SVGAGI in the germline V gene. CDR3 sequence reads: CASSYSRPPLAKNIQYF. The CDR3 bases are TGTGCCAGCAGTTACTCTCGGCCCCCACTAGCCAAAAACATTCAGTACTTC.

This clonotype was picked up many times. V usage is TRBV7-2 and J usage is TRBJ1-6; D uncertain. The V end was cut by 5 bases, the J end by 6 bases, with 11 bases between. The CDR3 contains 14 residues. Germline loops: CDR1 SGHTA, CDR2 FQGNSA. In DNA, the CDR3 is TGTGCCAGCAGCCCCCTGTTTCTTAATTCACCCCTCCACTTT. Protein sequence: CASSPLFLNSPLHF.